A selection of T cell receptor beta chains follows, all from one sample in a study of OX40 agonist ivuxolimab in advanced cancers. Generated by immunoSEQ multiplex PCR, the TCRdb table keeps only in-frame clones and is missing some. The top ten clones hold roughly 5.8% of a sample with around 63,000 clones, 82% of them seen once. The starting material was CD4+ or CD8+ T cells sorted from blood, obtained in a trial of the OX40 agonist ivuxolimab. These receptors all stem from an adult with an advanced solid tumor such as melanoma, head and neck, liver or kidney cancer. Each CDR3 is given with its conserved first and last residue. A D gene is named only where the DNA matches it firmly. Some rows mark clone size as missing; the rest say once, few, many or name a class of expanded clone.

>-|TRBV4-3|14|TRBJ2-7|-
CASSQDLGGREQYF
TGCGCCAGCAGCCAAGATTTAGGGGGACGCGAGCAGTACTTC
>-|TRBV28|14|TRBJ1-1|-
CAGKQERTNTEAFF
TGTGCCGGCAAACAGGAACGGACGAACACTGAAGCTTTCTTT
>TRBD1|TRBV7-6|16|TRBJ2-5|-
CASSSSSTGVMETQYF
TGTGCCAGCAGCTCCAGTTCGACAGGGGTCATGGAGACCCAGTACTTC
>-|TRBV9|13|TRBJ1-5|-
CASTPGGTEPQHF
TGTGCCAGCACCCCAGGAGGAACTGAGCCCCAGCATTTT
>-|TRBV19|16|TRBJ2-5|-
CASSMLGILDQETQYF
TGTGCCAGTAGTATGTTGGGTATTTTGGACCAAGAGACCCAGTACTTC
>TRBD1|TRBV5-4|14|TRBJ1-2|-
CASSSSGTGLGYTF
TGTGCCAGCAGCTCCTCCGGGACAGGCCTGGGCTACACCTTC
>-|TRBV5-6|14|TRBJ1-1|-
CASSFGGPNTEAFF
TGTGCCAGCAGCTTCGGGGGCCCGAACACTGAAGCTTTCTTT
>-|TRBV2|15|TRBJ1-6|-
CASRMRTDYNSPLHF
TGTGCCAGCAGGATGAGGACAGACTATAATTCACCCCTCCACTTT
>TRBD1|TRBV25-1|17|TRBJ2-7|once
CASSDMGQEFTKGEQYF
TGTGCCAGCAGTGACATGGGACAGGAGTTTACCAAGGGCGAGCAGTACTTC
>TRBD2|TRBV7-3|14|TRBJ2-7|-
CASSPSGRPYEQYF
TGTGCCAGCAGCCCCAGCGGGAGACCCTACGAGCAGTACTTC
>TRBD1|TRBV6-4|13|TRBJ2-1|-
CASSRQGRDEQFF
TGTGCCAGCAGCCGACAGGGGCGGGATGAGCAGTTCTTC